What follows are 7 T cell receptor beta chains derived from one specimen sequenced in a study of sequential checkpoint blockade in melanoma. Some clones are missing from TCRdb's copy, which holds only in-frame ones; the method was immunoSEQ multiplex PCR. The data show tens of thousands of clones, 86% seen once. Documented treatment: randomized to nivolumab then ipilimumab (arm A) or the reverse (arm B). The sample was CD8+ T cells sorted from blood (inferred from file names), taken from a patient given nivolumab and ipilimumab in sequence. The receptor source for this set is a human donor with melanoma.

This clone was picked up a small number of times. This chain links TRBV7-9 with TRBJ1-5, with D hard to call. Germline loops: CDR1 SEHNR, CDR2 FQNEAQ (reference sequence). The CDR3 sequence is 17 residues long. V lost 5 bases and J lost 0, with 17 bases in between. CDR3 residues: CASSPSLGEYSNQPQHF. CDR3 bases: TGTGCCAGCAGCCCCAGTCTTGGGGAGTATAGCAATCAGCCCCAGCATTTT.

The chain joins TRBV29-1 to TRBJ1-1; D gene unclear. The CDR3 loop spans 13 amino acids. V was trimmed by 0 bases and J by 3 bases, leaving 8 bases between them. Germline assignment: CDR1 SQVTM and CDR2 ANQGSEA. CDR3 sequence (DNA): TGCAGCGTTGAAGATCTCCGGGACACTGAAGCTTTCTTT. Protein product: CSVEDLRDTEAFF.

J is TRBJ1-4 and V is TRBV28; a weak D match, TRBD1 (5 bases). The CDR3 length is 16 residues. V was cut by 10 bases and J by 6 bases, with 24 bases left in between. Germline loops: CDR1 MDHEN, CDR2 SYDVKM. DNA of the CDR3: TGTGCCACAAGCGCCTTCACGGGGGATCAGGATGAAAAACTGTTTTTT. Its protein product is CATSAFTGDQDEKLFF.

The chain carries TRBV7-9 and TRBJ2-7; tentatively, D is TRBD1 (5 bases). The CDR3 is 11 residues long. CDR1 SEHNR and CDR2 FQNEAQ come from the germline V gene (reference sequence). V lost 1 base to trimming and J lost 8 bases, with 6 bases between them. CDR3 sequence (DNA): TGTGCCAGCAGCTTAGACAGGCAGCAGTACTTC. It translates to CASSLDRQQYF.

The sample holds one count of this clone. The V call is TRBV18, the J call TRBJ2-1, with 9 bases fitting TRBD2. Germline loops: CDR1 KGHSH, CDR2 LQKENI. The CDR3 runs to 15 residues. The V segment lost 4 bases and the J segment 2 bases; nucleotides outside the gene matches: 3. The CDR3 DNA reads TGTGCCAGCTCACGCGGCGGGAGGGCCTACAATGAGCAGTTCTTC. Protein sequence: CASSRGGRAYNEQFF.

The rearrangement joins TRBV19 to TRBJ2-1; 10 bases are shared with TRBD2. The CDR3 length is 16 residues. Germline assignment: CDR1 LNHDA and CDR2 SQIVND (reference sequence). Losses at the gene ends were 1 base for V and 2 bases for J; bases not matched to a gene: 2. The CDR3 is CASSIGLAGAYNEQFF. CDR3 bases: TGTGCCAGTAGTATAGGCCTAGCGGGGGCCTACAATGAGCAGTTCTTC.

The chain has TRBV5-6 and TRBJ1-6; possible D gene TRBD1, 6 bases. The CDR3 spans 15 residues. V was cut by 6 bases and J by 3 bases, with 13 bases left in between. From germline, CDR1 is SGHDT and CDR2 YYEEEE. CDR3 coding DNA: TGTGCCAGCACTACCGGGGACATCTATAATTCACCCCTCCACTTT. Translating it yields CASTTGDIYNSPLHF.